This passage covers 24 T cell receptor beta chains from one sample sequenced in a study of blood T cell repertoires in COVID-19. Profiled with immunoSEQ multiplex PCR; TCRdb holds only in-frame clones, not every one. The sample records 45,000 to 70,000 clones, about 70% being singletons. Sequencing was carried out using peripheral blood. The receptors were sampled from a woman between 45 and 65 years old with active or convalescent COVID-19.

The chain links TRBV6-6 to TRBJ1-6; D may be TRBD1 (5 bases). The germline V and J ends were trimmed by 4 bases and 8 bases, with 12 bases remaining between them. Germline loops: CDR1 MNHNY, CDR2 SVGAGI (reference sequence). The CDR3 is made up of 14 amino acids. CDR3 nucleotide sequence: TGTGCCAGCAGTTCCCAGGGCGCGGATTCACCCCTCCACTTT. As protein: CASSSQGADSPLHF.

The chain links TRBV24-1 to TRBJ2-5; D possibly corresponds to TRBD1 (5 bases). The ends were cut back, 9 bases at V and 5 bases at J, with 9 bases in the middle. Germline V gene data show CDR1 as KGHDR and CDR2 as SFDVKD. This CDR3 is built from 11 residues. CDR3 sequence: CATGKGETQYF. The CDR3 bases are TGTGCCACCGGCAAGGGGGAGACCCAGTACTTC.

The chain carries TRBV7-2 and TRBJ2-3; 7 bases match TRBD2. J gave up 3 bases and V 5 bases, and 14 bases lay outside the gene matches. The CDR3 runs to 17 residues. CDR1 SGHTA and CDR2 FQGNSA come from the germline V gene. CDR3 sequence reads: CASSAYRVTSTTDTQYF. The CDR3 DNA sequence: TGTGCCAGCAGCGCATATAGGGTGACTAGCACGACAGATACGCAGTATTTT.

This clone was seen a handful of times. The CDR3 bases are TGTGCCAGCAGCTTAGACCCGGACAGGGGAAGAGGGGAGCAGTACTTC. Its protein product is CASSLDPDRGRGEQYF. The chain is built from TRBV7-4 and TRBJ2-7, with 9 bases fitting TRBD1. The CDR3 spans 16 residues. The V and J ends lost 1 base and 7 bases, in that order; junction bases with no gene match: 11. CDR1 SGHVT and CDR2 SQSDAQ come from the germline V gene.

This clone has only a few counts. This sequence joins TRBV7-6 and TRBJ2-1, with 13 bases aligning to TRBD2. CDR3 length: 16 amino acids. Germline values: CDR1 SGHVS, CDR2 FNYEAQ. Trimming removed 5 bases from V and 3 bases from J; junction bases left unmatched: 4. This CDR3 is CASSPRTSGSYNEQFF. In DNA, the CDR3 is TGTGCCAGCAGCCCCCGGACTAGCGGGAGCTACAATGAGCAGTTCTTC.

The CDR3 coding sequence is TGTGCCACCAGTGATTTCCGGCCCAGCAGGATTTTCTACAATGAGCAGTTCTTC. As protein: CATSDFRPSRIFYNEQFF. V usage is TRBV24-1 and J usage is TRBJ2-1; D is unclear. The germline V and J ends were trimmed by 1 base and 3 bases, with 18 bases remaining between them. The CDR3 runs 18 residues. Germline V gives CDR1 KGHDR, CDR2 SFDVKD.

J is TRBJ1-2 and V is TRBV2; 11 nucleotides agree with TRBD1. J gave up 5 bases and V 6 bases, and 8 bases lay outside the gene matches. CDR1 and CDR2 from the germline V gene are SNHLY and FYNNEI. CDR3 length: 15 amino acids. In DNA form, the CDR3 reads TGTGCCAGCAGCTACGGACAGGGGGCTGGGTATGGCTACACCTTC. It is translated as CASSYGQGAGYGYTF.

The V and J genes are TRBV7-9 and TRBJ1-5, with TRBD1 matching 7 bases. This CDR3 contains 15 residues. V shed 5 bases and J 0 bases; nucleotides not matched to a gene: 4. Looked up from germline, CDR1 is SEHNR and CDR2 is FQNEAQ (reference sequence). For the CDR3, the DNA is TGTGCCAGCAGCGCGACAGGGAATAGCAATCAGCCCCAGCATTTT. Translated, it gives CASSATGNSNQPQHF.

The chain employs TRBV3-1 (or the pseudogene TRBV3-2) and TRBJ2-1, with TRBD1 identical over 12 bases. Germline assignment: CDR1 LGHDT and CDR2 YNNKEL (reference sequence). V trimming: 5 bases; J trimming: 7 bases; junction bases outside the gene matches: 9. There are 16 residues in the CDR3. The CDR3 loop is CASSYTGQGARNEQFF. The CDR3 DNA reads TGTGCCAGCAGCTATACGGGACAGGGGGCGAGGAATGAGCAGTTCTTC.

The chain links TRBV13 to TRBJ2-2, with D unresolved. The CDR3 length is 18 residues. Trimming took off 5 bases at V and 1 base at J, with 20 bases between the two ends. Germline CDR1 reads PRHDT; CDR2 reads FYEKMQ (reference sequence). The CDR3 nucleotides are TGTGCCAGCAGCCGTGACTCCTCCCCCTACTTGAACACCGGGGAGCTGTTTTTT. The encoded protein is CASSRDSSPYLNTGELFF. The whole variable domain, remainder taken from reference TRBV13 and TRBJ2-2, is AAGVIQSPRHLIKEKRETATLKCYPIPRHDTVYWYQQGPGQDPQFLISFYEKMQSDKGSIPDRFSAQQFSDYHSELNMSSLELGDSALYFCASSRDSSPYLNTGELFFGEGSRLTVL.

This clone was recorded many times. The chain uses TRBV19 and TRBJ1-2; 9 positions agree with TRBD1. CDR3 size: 15 residues. Looked up from germline, CDR1 is LNHDA and CDR2 is SQIVND (reference sequence). V dropped 3 bases and J dropped 6; count of bases not matched to a gene: 8. CDR3 region: CASSIQYGTGHGYTF. The CDR3 DNA sequence: TGTGCCAGTAGTATCCAATACGGGACAGGGCATGGCTACACCTTC.

The count of this clone is one. The rearrangement links TRBV6-1 to TRBJ2-7; D is uncertain. The germline V gene has CDR1 MNHNS and CDR2 SASEGT. CDR3 size: 13 residues. The V end lost 0 bases, the J end lost 3 bases, and 6 bases lay between the germline ends. The CDR3 loop reads CASSEAYFYEQYF. CDR3 nucleotide sequence: TGTGCCAGCAGTGAAGCGTACTTCTACGAGCAGTACTTC.

This clone has a handful of counts. The rearrangement joins TRBV20-1 to TRBJ2-3; 10 bases match TRBD2. CDR3 size: 15 residues. Losses at the gene ends were 3 bases for V and 6 bases for J; bases not matched to a gene: 9. CDR1 is DFQATT and CDR2 is SNEGSKA in the germline V gene (reference sequence). The CDR3 loop is CSASSYTSGKDTQYF. DNA of the CDR3: TGCAGTGCTAGTAGTTACACTAGCGGGAAGGATACGCAGTATTTT.

This clone was detected only a few times. This sequence joins TRBV18 and TRBJ2-2, with a tentative D call TRBD1 (5 bases). Trimming took off 5 bases at V and 9 bases at J, with 19 bases between the two ends. Germline CDR1 is KGHSH and CDR2 is LQKENI. The CDR3 has 15 residues. The CDR3 is CASSGVTVPPWELFF. The CDR3 DNA reads as TGTGCCAGCTCAGGTGTGACAGTACCACCATGGGAGCTGTTTTTT.

This chain links TRBV5-1 with TRBJ2-2; 8 bases agree with TRBD2. Germline V gives CDR1 SGHRS, CDR2 YFSETQ. The V segment lost 1 base and the J segment 7 bases; nucleotides outside the gene matches: 6. The CDR3 totals 15 residues. CDR3 DNA sequence: TGCGCCAGCAGCTTGTGGAGCGGGAGTAACGGGGAGCTGTTTTTT. It yields the protein CASSLWSGSNGELFF.

A single count supports this clone. The chain carries TRBV29-1 and TRBJ2-3; D is possibly TRBD1 (6 bases). V was pared by 6 bases and J by 0 bases, with 10 bases between. This CDR3 has 13 amino acids. In germline, CDR1 is SQVTM, CDR2 ANQGSEA. CDR3 DNA: TGCAGCGTCGCAGACAGGAGCACAGATACGCAGTATTTT. Protein sequence: CSVADRSTDTQYF.

The gene calls are TRBV28 and TRBJ1-1; D may be TRBD1 (6 bases). CDR1 is MDHEN, CDR2 SYDVKM, per germline. This CDR3 has 18 residues. The germline V and J ends were trimmed by 2 bases and 0 bases, with 19 bases remaining between them. DNA of the CDR3: TGTGCCAGCAGTTTAATCCCGCAGGGCAGGGGACTGAACACTGAAGCTTTCTTT. Translating gives CASSLIPQGRGLNTEAFF.

The chain combines TRBV27 with TRBJ2-7, with D possibly matching TRBD1 (6 bases). Trimming pared 2 bases from V and 0 bases from J, leaving 14 bases between. CDR3 length equals 16 residues. The V gene's germline CDR1 is MNHEY and CDR2 SMNVEV (reference sequence). The CDR3 DNA follows: TGTGCCAGCAGTTTAAAACGACAGGCCATCTCCTACGAGCAGTACTTC. Its translation: CASSLKRQAISYEQYF.

J is TRBJ2-3 and V is TRBV18; 10 bases match TRBD1. CDR3 length: 17 amino acids. Trimming took 3 bases from V and 0 from J; bases not matched to a gene: 6. Per germline, CDR1 KGHSH and CDR2 LQKENI. CDR3 bases: TGTGCCAGCTCACCTCCGGACAGGGGGATTAGCACAGATACGCAGTATTTT. This encodes CASSPPDRGISTDTQYF.

The chain uses TRBV19 and TRBJ2-2; 7 nucleotides match TRBD2. The CDR3 has 14 residues. Germline V gives CDR1 LNHDA, CDR2 SQIVND (reference sequence). J lost 7 bases, V lost 2 bases, and 4 bases had no gene match. The CDR3 DNA follows: TGTGCCAGTAGTATACGGGGGGAAATCGGGGAGCTGTTTTTT. Protein: CASSIRGEIGELFF.

J is TRBJ1-1 and V is TRBV5-1; 10 positions agree with TRBD1. V gave up 3 bases and J gave up 5 bases; unmatched junction bases: 10. The CDR3 runs to 16 residues. From germline, CDR1 is SGHRS and CDR2 YFSETQ. The CDR3 is CASSWGDRGALTEAFF. In DNA form, the CDR3 reads TGCGCCAGCAGCTGGGGGGACAGGGGCGCCCTAACTGAAGCTTTCTTT. Using reference TRBV5-1 and TRBJ1-1 for the parts outside the CDR3, the full variable domain is KAGVTQTPRYLIKTRGQQVTLSCSPISGHRSVSWYQQTPGQGLQFLFEYFSETQRNKGNFPGRFSGRQFSNSRSEMNVSTLELGDSALYLCASSWGDRGALTEAFFGQGTRLTVV.

This clone was detected only once. The chain couples TRBV30 to TRBJ2-7, with 8 bases fitting TRBD1. V was clipped by 5 bases and J by 5 bases; unmatched bases: 5. In germline, CDR1 is GTSNPN, CDR2 SVGIG (reference sequence). There are 12 residues in the CDR3. The CDR3 spells CAWGDRFDEQYF. The CDR3 nucleotides are TGTGCCTGGGGGGACAGGTTCGACGAGCAGTACTTC.

The V and J genes are TRBV5-1 and TRBJ2-1; 14 nucleotides line up with TRBD2. The CDR3 has 16 residues. Trimming took 4 bases from V and 3 from J; bases not matched to a gene: 3. In germline, CDR1 is SGHRS, CDR2 YFSETQ. The CDR3, as DNA: TGCGCCAGCAGCGGCGGGACTAGCGGGAGCTACAATGAGCAGTTCTTC. Encoded protein: CASSGGTSGSYNEQFF.

There are a few counts of this clone. The chain carries TRBV6-2 or TRBV6-3 and TRBJ2-7, with 13 bases fitting TRBD2. The V segment lost 2 bases and the J segment 2 bases; nucleotides outside the gene matches: 9. The germline V gene has CDR1 MNHEY and CDR2 SVGEGT. The CDR3 runs to 18 residues. This chain's CDR3 is CASSYRTSGRAPTYEQYF. The DNA of the CDR3 is TGTGCCAGCAGTTACAGAACTAGCGGGAGGGCCCCTACCTACGAGCAGTACTTC.